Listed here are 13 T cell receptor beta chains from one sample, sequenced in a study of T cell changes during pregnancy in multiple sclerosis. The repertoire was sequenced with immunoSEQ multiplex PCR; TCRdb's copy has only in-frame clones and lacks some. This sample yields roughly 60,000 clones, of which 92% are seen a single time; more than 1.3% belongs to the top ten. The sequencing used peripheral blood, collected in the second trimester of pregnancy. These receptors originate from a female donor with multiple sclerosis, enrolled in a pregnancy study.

In DNA form, the CDR3 reads TGTGCCAGCAGTGCCCAGGGAGGTAGCGAGCAGTACTTC. It is translated as CASSAQGGSEQYF. The gene calls are TRBV6-1 and TRBJ2-7; tentative D call: TRBD2 (6 bases). Germline assignment: CDR1 MNHNS and CDR2 SASEGT. V lost 4 bases, J lost 6 bases, and 13 bases lay in between. There are 13 residues in the CDR3.

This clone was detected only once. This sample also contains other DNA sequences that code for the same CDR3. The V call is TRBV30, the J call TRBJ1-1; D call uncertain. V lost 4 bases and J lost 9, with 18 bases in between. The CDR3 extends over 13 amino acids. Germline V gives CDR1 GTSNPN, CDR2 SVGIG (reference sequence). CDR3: CAWKTLTGTQAFF. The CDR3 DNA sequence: TGTGCCTGGAAGACATTAACGGGAACACAAGCTTTCTTT.

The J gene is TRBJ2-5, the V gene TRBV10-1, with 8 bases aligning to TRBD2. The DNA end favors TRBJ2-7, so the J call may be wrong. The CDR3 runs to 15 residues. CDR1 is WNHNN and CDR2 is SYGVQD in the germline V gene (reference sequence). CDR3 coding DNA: TGCGCCAGCAGTGAGAGAGCGGGAGACCCCTACGAGCAGTACTTC. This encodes CASSERAGDPYEQYF.

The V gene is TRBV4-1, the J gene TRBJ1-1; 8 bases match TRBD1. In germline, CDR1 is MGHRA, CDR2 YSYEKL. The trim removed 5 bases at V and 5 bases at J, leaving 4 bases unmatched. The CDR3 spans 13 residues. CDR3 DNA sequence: TGCGCCAGCAGCGCCCGACAGGGGACTGAAGCTTTCTTT. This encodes CASSARQGTEAFF.

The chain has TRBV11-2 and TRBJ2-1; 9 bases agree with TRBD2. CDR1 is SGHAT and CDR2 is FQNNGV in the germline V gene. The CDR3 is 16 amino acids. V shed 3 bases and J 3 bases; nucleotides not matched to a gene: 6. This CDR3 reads CASSLVGLANYNEQFF. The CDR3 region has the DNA TGTGCCAGCAGCTTGGTCGGACTAGCGAACTACAATGAGCAGTTCTTC.

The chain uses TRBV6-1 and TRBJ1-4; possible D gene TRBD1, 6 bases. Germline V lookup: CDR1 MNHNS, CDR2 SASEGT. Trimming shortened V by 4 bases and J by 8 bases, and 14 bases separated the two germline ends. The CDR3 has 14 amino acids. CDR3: CASSVTGRGEKLFF. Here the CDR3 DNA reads TGTGCCAGCAGTGTTACAGGGAGAGGCGAAAAACTGTTTTTT.

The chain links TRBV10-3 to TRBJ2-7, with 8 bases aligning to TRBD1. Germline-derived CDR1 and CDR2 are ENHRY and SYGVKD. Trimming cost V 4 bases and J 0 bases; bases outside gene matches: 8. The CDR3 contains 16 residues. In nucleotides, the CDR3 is TGTGCCATCAGTGCCAGGGGGCCTACCAACTCCTACGAGCAGTACTTC. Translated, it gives CAISARGPTNSYEQYF.

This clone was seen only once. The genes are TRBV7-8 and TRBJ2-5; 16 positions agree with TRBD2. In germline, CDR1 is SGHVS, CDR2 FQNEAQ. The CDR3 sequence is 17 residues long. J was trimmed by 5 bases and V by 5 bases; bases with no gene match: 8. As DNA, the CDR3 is TGTGCCAGCAGCCCGGGGACTAGCGGGAGGGCCGGGGAGACCCAGTACTTC. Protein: CASSPGTSGRAGETQYF.

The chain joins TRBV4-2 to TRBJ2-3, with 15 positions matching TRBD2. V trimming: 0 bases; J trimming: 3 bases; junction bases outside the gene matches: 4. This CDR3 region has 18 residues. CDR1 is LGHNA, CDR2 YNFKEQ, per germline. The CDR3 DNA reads TGTGCCAGCAGCCAAGAGGGACTAGCGGGGGGTCTAACAGATACGCAGTATTTT. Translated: CASSQEGLAGGLTDTQYF.

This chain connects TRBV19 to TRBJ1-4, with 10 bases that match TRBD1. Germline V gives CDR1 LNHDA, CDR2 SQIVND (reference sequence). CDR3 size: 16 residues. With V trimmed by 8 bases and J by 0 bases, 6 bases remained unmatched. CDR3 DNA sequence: TGTGCCAGTCGGGACAGGGGAAGGTCAACTAATGAAAAACTGTTTTTT. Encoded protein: CASRDRGRSTNEKLFF.

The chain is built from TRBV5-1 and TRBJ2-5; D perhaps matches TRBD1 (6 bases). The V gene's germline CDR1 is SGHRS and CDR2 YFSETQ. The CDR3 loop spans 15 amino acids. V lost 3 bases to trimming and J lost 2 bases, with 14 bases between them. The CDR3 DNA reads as TGCGCCAGCAGCTCGACGCCCAGGGGTCAAGAGACCCAGTACTTC. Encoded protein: CASSSTPRGQETQYF.

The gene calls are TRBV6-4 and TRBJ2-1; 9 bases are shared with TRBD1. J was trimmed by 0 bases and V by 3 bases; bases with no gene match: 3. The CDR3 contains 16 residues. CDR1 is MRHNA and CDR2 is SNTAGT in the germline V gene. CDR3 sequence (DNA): TGTGCCAGCAGTGAAAAGACAGGGGGCTCCTACAATGAGCAGTTCTTC. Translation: CASSEKTGGSYNEQFF.

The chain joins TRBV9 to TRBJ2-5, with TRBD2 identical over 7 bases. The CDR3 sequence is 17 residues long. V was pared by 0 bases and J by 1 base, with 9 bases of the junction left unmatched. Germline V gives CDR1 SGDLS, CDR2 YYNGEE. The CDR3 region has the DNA TGTGCCAGCAGCGTAGGGACGTCTAGCGGAGGCCAAGAGACCCAGTACTTC. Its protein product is CASSVGTSSGGQETQYF.